Here is one TCR beta chain with its context. Its antigen is still unknown. This CDR3 is 12 amino acids long. Germline V gene lookup returns CDR1 SEHNR and CDR2 FQNEAQ (reference sequence). V was shortened by 3 bases and J by 7 bases, with 9 bases between the two germline ends. The data derive from a study of T cell responses to AZD1222 COVID-19 vaccine. Study-wide results and caveats: Clonal diversity may have been underestimated, and the donors were mostly white British, with more females than males. At baseline, seropositivity was found in only a handful of AZD1222 recipients.

The repertoire was sequenced with immunoSEQ multiplex PCR; TCRdb's copy has only in-frame clones and lacks some. The repertoire holds 200,000 or so clones, about 94% seen once, with approximately 9.6% in the top ten. The J gene is TRBJ1-1, the V gene TRBV7-9; no clear D. The receptor was derived from an adult in good health. The specimen was peripheral blood, collected on day 0 of AZD1222 vaccination. CDR3 DNA: TGTGCCAGCAGCTTTGTTCGGGGTGAAGCTTTCTTT. Its protein product is CASSFVRGEAFF.